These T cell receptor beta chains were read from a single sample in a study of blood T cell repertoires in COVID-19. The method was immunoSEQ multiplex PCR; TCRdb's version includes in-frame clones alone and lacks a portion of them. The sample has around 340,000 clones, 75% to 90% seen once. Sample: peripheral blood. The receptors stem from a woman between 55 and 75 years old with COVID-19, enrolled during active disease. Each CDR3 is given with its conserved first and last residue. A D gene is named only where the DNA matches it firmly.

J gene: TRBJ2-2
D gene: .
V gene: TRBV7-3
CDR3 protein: CASSFRRTGELFF
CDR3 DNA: TGTGCCAGCAGCTTCCGGCGGACCGGGGAGCTGTTTTTT

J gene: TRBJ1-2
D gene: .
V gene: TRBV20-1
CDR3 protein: CSASGQYYGYTF
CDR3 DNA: TGCAGTGCTAGTGGACAGTACTATGGCTACACCTTC

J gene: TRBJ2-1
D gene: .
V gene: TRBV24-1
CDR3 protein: CATSGFRGEQFF
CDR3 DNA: TGTGCCACCAGTGGATTCAGAGGGGAGCAGTTCTTC

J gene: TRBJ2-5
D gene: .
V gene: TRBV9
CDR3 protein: CASSVAGETQYF
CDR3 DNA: TGTGCCAGCAGCGTAGCAGGCGAGACCCAGTACTTC

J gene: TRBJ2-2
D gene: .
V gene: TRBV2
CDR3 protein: CASRSEGELFF
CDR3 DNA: TGTGCCAGCAGGAGTGAGGGGGAGCTGTTTTTT

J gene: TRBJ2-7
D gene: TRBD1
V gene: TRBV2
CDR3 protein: CASTGTGGVREQYF
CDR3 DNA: TGTGCCAGCACTGGGACAGGGGGGGTTAGAGAGCAGTACTTC

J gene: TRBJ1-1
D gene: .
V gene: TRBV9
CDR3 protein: CASSSQGLTEAFF
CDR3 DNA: TGTGCCAGCAGCTCGCAGGGTTTGACTGAAGCTTTCTTT

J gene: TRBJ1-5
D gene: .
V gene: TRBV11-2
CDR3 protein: CASSLNPGQPQHF
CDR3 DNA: TGTGCCAGCAGCCTTAATCCGGGTCAGCCCCAGCATTTT

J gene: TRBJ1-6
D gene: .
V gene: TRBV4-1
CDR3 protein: CASSQDQGKGYNSPLHF
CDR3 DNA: TGCGCCAGCAGCCAAGATCAGGGCAAGGGTTATAATTCACCCCTCCACTTT

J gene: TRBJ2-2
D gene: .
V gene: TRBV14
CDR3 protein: CASPHRGFDTGELFF
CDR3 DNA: TGTGCCAGTCCTCATAGGGGCTTCGACACCGGGGAGCTGTTTTTT